This T cell receptor (beta chain) was obtained from a study of blood T cell repertoires in COVID-19. Study overall: Whether acute or convalescent, the COVID-19 samples came from the United States, Italy and Spain. T cells, B-cell-depleted T cells, or PBMCs provided the cDNA or gDNA that served as material.

The CDR3 loop spans 17 amino acids. CDR1 and CDR2 (germline): SGHRS, YFSETQ. The V end was cut by 0 bases, the J end by 8 bases, with 23 bases between. Authors' methods: Reference gene primer amplification gave nucleated cell count estimates. Repertoires were generated with immunoSEQ multiplex PCR, while TCRdb's copy carries only in-frame clones and drops some. V, J and clone size are those of that table, while D and trimming were read from the DNA. The table includes roughly 280,000 clones, 85% to 90% detected once. The source is a man aged 18 to 35 with active or convalescent COVID-19. Sequencing used peripheral blood. This chain links TRBV5-1 with TRBJ1-2; maybe TRBD1 (5 bases). CDR3 DNA sequence: TGCGCCAGCAGCTTGGATCCGTCACCTCGGACCGGGGGGGGCTACACCTTC. It specifies CASSLDPSPRTGGGYTF.